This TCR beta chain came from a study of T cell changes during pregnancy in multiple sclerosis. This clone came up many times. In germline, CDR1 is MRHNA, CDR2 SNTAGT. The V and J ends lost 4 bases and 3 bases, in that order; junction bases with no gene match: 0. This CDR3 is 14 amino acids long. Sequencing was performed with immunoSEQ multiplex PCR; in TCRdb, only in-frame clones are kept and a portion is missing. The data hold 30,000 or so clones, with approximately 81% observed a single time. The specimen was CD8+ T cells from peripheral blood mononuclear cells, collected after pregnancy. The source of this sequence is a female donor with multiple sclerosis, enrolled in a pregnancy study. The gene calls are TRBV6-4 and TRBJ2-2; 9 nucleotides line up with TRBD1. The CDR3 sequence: CASSGTGDTGELFF. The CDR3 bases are TGTGCCAGCAGTGGGACAGGGGACACCGGGGAGCTGTTTTTT.